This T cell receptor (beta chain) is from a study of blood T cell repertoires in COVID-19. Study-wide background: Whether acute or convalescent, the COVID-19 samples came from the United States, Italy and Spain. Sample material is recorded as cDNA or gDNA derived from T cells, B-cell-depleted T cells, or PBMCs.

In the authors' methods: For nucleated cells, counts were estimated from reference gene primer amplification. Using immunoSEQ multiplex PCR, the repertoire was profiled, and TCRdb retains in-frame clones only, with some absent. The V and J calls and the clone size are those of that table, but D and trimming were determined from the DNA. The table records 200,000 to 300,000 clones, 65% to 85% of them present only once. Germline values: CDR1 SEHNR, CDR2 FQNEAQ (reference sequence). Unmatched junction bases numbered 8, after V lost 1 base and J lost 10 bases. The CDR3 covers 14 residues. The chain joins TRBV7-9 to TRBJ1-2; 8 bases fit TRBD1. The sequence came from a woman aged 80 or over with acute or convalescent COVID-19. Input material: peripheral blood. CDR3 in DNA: TGTGCCAGCAGCTTAGATTTGGGACAGGCGGACTACACCTTC. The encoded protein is CASSLDLGQADYTF.